The 10 T cell receptor beta chains listed next were all sequenced from one sample in a study of blood T cells in healthy people across ages. The use of a sample-barcoded 5' primer and a J-beta primer mix characterized a second PCR of about 7 to 12 cycles. One entry per CDR3 protein results from TCRdb running MiXCR on the 5' RACE reads. This sample yields 1.5 million to 2 million distinct CDR3 sequences, of which about 30% are seen a single time; roughly 8.2% belongs to the top ten. Input material: blood. The receptors here all came from a woman aged 25 to 45 in good health.

This clonotype has a handful of counts. The genes are TRBV6-6 and TRBJ2-1; 10 positions match TRBD1. V lost 7 bases, J lost 7 bases, and 7 bases stayed unmatched. This CDR3 comprises 14 residues. CDR1 is MNHNY and CDR2 is SVGAGI in the germline V gene (reference sequence). In DNA form, the CDR3 reads TGTGCCAGCACCACGGACAGGGGGAGAAATGAGCAGTTCTTC. Translated: CASTTDRGRNEQFF.

This clonotype has ten or more counts. The genes are TRBV9 and TRBJ2-1; TRBD2 matches at 7 bases. The V gene's germline CDR1 is SGDLS and CDR2 YYNGEE. This CDR3 has 15 residues. After removal of 2 bases from V and 6 bases from J, the junction contained 8 bases not matched to a gene. CDR3 protein: CASSVSSRGINEQFF. The CDR3 DNA reads as TGTGCCAGCAGCGTGAGTTCGCGGGGGATCAATGAGCAGTTCTTC.

This clonotype was observed a single time. The chain recombines TRBV4-1 with TRBJ1-4; perhaps TRBD1 as D (6 bases). V was clipped by 0 bases and J by 7 bases, with 15 bases between them. There are 16 residues in the CDR3. Germline CDR1 and CDR2: MGHRA and YSYEKL. CDR3 sequence: CASSQDRGIRSEKLFF. The CDR3 DNA follows: TGCGCCAGCAGCCAAGATAGGGGGATCAGGTCTGAAAAACTGTTTTTT.

The J gene is TRBJ2-5, the V gene TRBV18, with TRBD2 identical over 7 bases. The CDR3 is 15 amino acids. V was pared by 3 bases and J by 11 bases, with 15 bases of the junction left unmatched. The germline V gene has CDR1 KGHSH and CDR2 LQKENI. DNA for the CDR3: TGTGCCAGCTCACCCCCGGGACTACCCTATGAACGGCAGTACTTC. It specifies CASSPPGLPYERQYF.

This sequence joins TRBV20-1 and TRBJ2-1, with D perhaps TRBD2 (5 bases). V was shortened by 3 bases and J by 5 bases, with 11 bases between the two germline ends. The germline gives CDR1 DFQATT, CDR2 SNEGSKA (reference sequence). CDR3 size: 13 residues. The CDR3 here is CSASRDGNNEQFF. The CDR3 nucleotides are TGCAGTGCTAGTCGGGATGGAAACAATGAGCAGTTCTTC.

In this sample, this clonotype turned up many times. The rearrangement joins TRBV4-1 to TRBJ2-5, with unresolved D. V gave up 1 base and J gave up 6 bases, with 12 bases separating them. Germline CDR1 reads MGHRA; CDR2 reads YSYEKL. This CDR3 has 14 amino acids. CDR3 amino acids: CASSQGLTVQTQYF. The CDR3 coding sequence is TGCGCCAGCAGCCAAGGTTTGACCGTACAGACCCAGTACTTC.

The V and J genes are TRBV14 and TRBJ2-1; D is possibly TRBD2 (6 bases). From germline, CDR1 is SGHDN and CDR2 FVKESK. The CDR3 runs to 14 residues. V was clipped by 5 bases and J by 9 bases, with 17 bases between them. The CDR3 region has the DNA TGTGCCAGCAGCACGGGACTCCTAATATCTGAGCAGTTCTTC. This codes for CASSTGLLISEQFF.

This clonotype was counted at least ten times. The chain is built from TRBV6-1 and TRBJ2-7; no firm D call. The CDR3 is 15 residues long. Per the germline V gene, CDR1 is MNHNS and CDR2 is SASEGT. V was shortened by 1 base and J by 2 bases, with 12 bases between the two germline ends. CDR3: CASSEETTKTYEQYF. The CDR3 DNA reads as TGTGCCAGCAGTGAAGAGACAACTAAGACCTACGAGCAGTACTTC.

The sample holds a few counts of this clonotype. J is TRBJ1-2 and V is TRBV5-1; D is perhaps TRBD1 (5 bases). Germline CDR1 is SGHRS and CDR2 is YFSETQ. V lost 4 bases and J lost 3, with 19 bases in between. The CDR3 contains 16 residues. The CDR3 protein is CASSGGTPSRDYGYTF. DNA for the CDR3: TGCGCCAGCAGCGGGGGGACCCCCTCGAGGGACTATGGCTACACCTTC.

There are a few counts of this clonotype. V and J are TRBV10-3 and TRBJ2-1; 13 nucleotides match TRBD2. The CDR3 length is 14 residues. V lost 8 bases to trimming and J lost 9 bases; unmatched junction nucleotides: 7. Germline V gene lookup returns CDR1 ENHRY and CDR2 SYGVKD. The CDR3 here is CAIAGLAGDVEQFF. The CDR3 DNA reads TGTGCCATCGCCGGACTAGCGGGAGATGTTGAGCAGTTCTTC.